The rows below give T cell receptor beta chains drawn from one sample of a study of T cell repertoires in aging, cancer and after chemotherapy. TCRdb itself ran the multiplex PCR reads through MiXCR, one entry per CDR3 protein. The sample comprises about 6,800 distinct CDR3 sequences, around two fifths of which are singletons, and more than 13% rests with the top ten. The source material was blood. Receptors originate from a human donor in good health. CDR3s include the opening cysteine and the closing phenylalanine or tryptophan.

TRBV12-3/TRBV12-4 CASSLVAGGREQYF
TRBV30 CAWTGQSYEQYF
TRBV6-5 CASSYSSPGPLSTGELFF
TRBV18 CASSPPAGLQETQYF
TRBV5-4 CASSPGVTDTQYF
TRBV7-2 CASSSPGLQETQYF
TRBV6-5 CASSRPGDNTGELFF
TRBV7-2 CASSQTGQQETQYF
TRBV18 CASSPGTYEQYF
TRBV24-1 CATSLERWTSGEQETQYF
TRBV27 CASSLKGQYYEQYF
TRBV12-3/TRBV12-4 CASSLRGRRGYTF
TRBV5-4 CASGPDGEKLFF
TRBV19 CASSIDRNNEQFF
TRBV12-3/TRBV12-4 CASSRQVYGYTF
TRBV6-1 CASSDDIGASYEQYF
TRBV12-3/TRBV12-4 CASSLGRIKNYEQYF
TRBV12-3/TRBV12-4 CASSFDRAYEQYF
TRBV6-2/TRBV6-3 CASSYSAGTGDYEQYF
TRBV7-9 CASSLEVRFYEQFF
TRBV29-1 CSVPVGGVGETQYF
TRBV7-2 CASSLEGATLNKPQHF
TRBV30 CAWSAVNPGGYEQYF
TRBV12-3/TRBV12-4 CASSISGGRDNEQFF
TRBV24-1 CATSDSQNTGELFF
TRBV4-1 CASSQDSQGYTF
TRBV10-3 CAISVQTNYGYTF